This T cell receptor (beta chain) appears in the sequencing data of a study of cytomegalovirus exposure and HLA in healthy donors. Turning to the study itself: It was reported in a later analysis that the approximately 120 validation repertoires used the same platform as the roughly 640 first-cohort repertoires.

Study observations and caveats: There were some public TCRs occurring in many donors, but most TCR sequences were rare.

As regards this clone: What it binds is not known.

Using immunoSEQ multiplex PCR, the repertoire was profiled, and TCRdb retains in-frame clones only, with some absent. This repertoire shows some 340,000 clones, 87% found once; its top ten account for about 1%. This CDR3 has 15 amino acids. Trimming left V 1 base short and J 0 bases short, with 4 bases between. CDR1 is MGHDK and CDR2 is SYGVNS in the germline V gene. This TCR was sampled from a woman younger than 45 in good health and CMV-seropositive. The chain links TRBV25-1 to TRBJ1-6; D unclear. Material: PBMCs. This CDR3 is CASSESSSYNSPLHF. CDR3 DNA sequence: TGTGCCAGCAGTGAATCTAGCTCCTATAATTCACCCCTCCACTTT.